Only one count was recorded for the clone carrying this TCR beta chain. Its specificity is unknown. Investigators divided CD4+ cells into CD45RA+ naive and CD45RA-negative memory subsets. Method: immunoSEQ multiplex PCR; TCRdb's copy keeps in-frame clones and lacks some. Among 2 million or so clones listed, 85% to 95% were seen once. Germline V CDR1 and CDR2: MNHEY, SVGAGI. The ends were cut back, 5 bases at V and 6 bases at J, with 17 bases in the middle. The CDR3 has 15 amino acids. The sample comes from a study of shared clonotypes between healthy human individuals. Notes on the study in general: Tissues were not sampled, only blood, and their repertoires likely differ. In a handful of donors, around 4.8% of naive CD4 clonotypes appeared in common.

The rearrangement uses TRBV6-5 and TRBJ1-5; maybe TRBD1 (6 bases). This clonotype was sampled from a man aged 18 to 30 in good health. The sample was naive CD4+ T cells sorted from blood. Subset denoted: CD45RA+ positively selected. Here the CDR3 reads CASSPITGGGQPQHF. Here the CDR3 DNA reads TGTGCCAGCAGTCCCATCACGGGGGGCGGTCAGCCCCAGCATTTT.